The clone carrying this TCR beta chain was seen a handful of times. The data originate from a study of control samples from healthy donors and cancer patients. The germline gives CDR1 SGHVS, CDR2 FQNEAQ. V dropped 2 bases and J dropped 2 bases, with 7 bases sitting between them. The CDR3 extends over 14 amino acids. Measured with immunoSEQ multiplex PCR; TCRdb has only the in-frame clones, and not every one. The sample lists about 28,000 clones; roughly 78% were seen once. The sequenced material came from PBMCs. The receptor was derived from a man aged 60-69 years with head and neck cancer. The chain recombines TRBV7-8 with TRBJ1-5; D gene ambiguous. The CDR3 is CASSLSRGNQPQHF. CDR3 nucleotide sequence: TGTGCCAGCAGCTTATCGCGGGGCAATCAGCCCCAGCATTTT.